These 31 T cell receptor beta chains were sequenced from one sample in a study of T cells after yellow fever vaccination. TCRdb reprocessed the 5' RACE reads with MiXCR, giving one entry per CDR3 protein. The data contain a few hundred thousand distinct CDR3 sequences, 8.7% of them seen just once; the ten biggest clones take up about 3%. Sequencing used CD4+ T cells sorted from PBMCs, obtained 5 days after the yellow fever booster vaccination. These receptors were collected from a young man who received the YFV17D yellow fever vaccine.

The chain uses TRBV15 and TRBJ2-4; the D gene could be TRBD1 or TRBD2 (5 bases each). The CDR3 has 14 amino acids. The germline V gene encodes CDR1 LNHNV and CDR2 YYDKDF (reference sequence). Trimming pared 3 bases from V and 5 bases from J, leaving 11 bases between. The CDR3 reads CATSRTGTQNIQYF. The CDR3 DNA follows: TGTGCCACCAGCAGGACCGGGACCCAAAACATTCAGTACTTC.

Many counts were recorded for this clonotype. The chain is built from TRBV6-2 or TRBV6-3 and TRBJ1-2; D gene uncertain. The length of the CDR3 is 13 residues. V gave up 7 bases and J gave up 4 bases, with 13 bases separating them. From germline, CDR1 is MNHEY and CDR2 SVGEGT. As DNA, the CDR3 is TGTGCCAGCAATCCGCTTATAGGCTATGGCTACACCTTC. It specifies CASNPLIGYGYTF.

The chain recombines TRBV6-5 with TRBJ1-2, with no clear D. Germline V gene data show CDR1 as MNHEY and CDR2 as SVGAGI. Deletions cut 0 bases from V and 0 bases from J, with 14 bases between. This CDR3 has 17 amino acids. This chain's CDR3 is CASSYSASPISNYGYTF. As DNA, the CDR3 is TGTGCCAGCAGTTACTCGGCAAGTCCCATCTCTAACTATGGCTACACCTTC.

The sample holds a few counts of this clonotype. The chain couples TRBV10-3 to TRBJ2-7; perhaps D is TRBD1 or TRBD2 (7 bases each). The V end lost 7 bases, the J end lost 0 bases, and 13 bases lay between the germline ends. CDR3 length: 14 residues. In germline, CDR1 is ENHRY, CDR2 SYGVKD. The CDR3 DNA reads TGTGCCATCAACGACAGGGACTACTCCTACGAGCAGTACTTC. This encodes CAINDRDYSYEQYF.

Ten or more counts support this clonotype. The chain links TRBV10-3 to TRBJ2-5; D not resolved. Germline values: CDR1 ENHRY, CDR2 SYGVKD. Trimming left V 4 bases short and J 2 bases short, with 11 bases between. CDR3 length: 14 amino acids. The CDR3 DNA reads as TGTGCCATCAGTGCGTCCGGCAGGCAAGAGACCCAGTACTTC. Amino acid sequence: CAISASGRQETQYF.

This chain links TRBV7-2 with TRBJ2-2, with D uncertain. CDR1 SGHTA and CDR2 FQGNSA come from the germline V gene. This CDR3 contains 15 residues. V shed 0 bases and J shed 5 bases, with 10 bases lying between them. CDR3 bases: TGTGCCAGCAGCTTAGCGATGGCAGTTACCGGGGAGCTGTTTTTT. Translated, it gives CASSLAMAVTGELFF.

The chain is built from TRBV2 and TRBJ2-3, with 10 bases identical to TRBD1. The length of the CDR3 is 14 residues. Germline V lookup: CDR1 SNHLY, CDR2 FYNNEI. V shed 3 bases and J 8 bases; nucleotides not matched to a gene: 5. CDR3 loop: CASSEGTGVRTQYF. The CDR3 coding sequence is TGTGCCAGCAGTGAGGGGACAGGGGTTCGTACGCAGTATTTT.

This clonotype was counted at least ten times. The chain combines TRBV9 with TRBJ1-2; 8 bases are shared with TRBD1. The CDR3 has 16 residues. Germline lookup yields CDR1 SGDLS and CDR2 YYNGEE. V shed 5 bases, J shed 5 bases, and the junction held 14 bases outside the gene matches. CDR3 loop: CASSPGGAIPSYGYTF. CDR3 sequence (DNA): TGTGCCAGCAGTCCAGGGGGCGCGATCCCCTCTTATGGCTACACCTTC.

This sequence joins TRBV5-5 and TRBJ1-1, with unresolved D. This CDR3 spans 14 amino acids. Germline CDR1 is SGHKS and CDR2 is YYEKEE (reference sequence). V was cut by 4 bases and J by 1 base, with 11 bases left in between. This CDR3 reads CASSLATQNTEAFF. CDR3 sequence (DNA): TGTGCCAGCAGCCTGGCCACCCAGAACACTGAAGCTTTCTTT.

This clonotype was seen a few times. V gene TRBV6-2 or TRBV6-3 combines with J gene TRBJ2-6; D is unclear. V lost 4 bases, J lost 0 bases, and 4 bases lay in between. CDR3 length: 14 residues. Germline CDR1 is MNHEY and CDR2 is SVGEGT. Written as DNA, the CDR3 is TGTGCCAGCAGTTCCTTCTCTGGGGCCAACGTCCTGACTTTC. Translation: CASSSFSGANVLTF.

The sample holds a few counts of this clonotype. The V gene is TRBV7-2, the J gene TRBJ1-1; D might be TRBD1 (5 bases). Trimming removed 3 bases from V and 6 bases from J, with 11 bases in between. CDR3 size: 13 residues. From germline, CDR1 is SGHTA and CDR2 FQGNSA. CDR3 region: CASSFRLGPEAFF. In nucleotides, the CDR3 is TGTGCCAGCAGCTTTAGGTTGGGGCCTGAAGCTTTCTTT.

This clonotype has just a few counts. This chain connects TRBV5-5 to TRBJ1-2; D uncertain. CDR1 SGHKS and CDR2 YYEKEE come from the germline V gene (reference sequence). The CDR3 is 16 residues long. V lost 0 bases and J 2 bases, leaving 14 bases between the germline ends. In DNA form, the CDR3 reads TGTGCCAGCAGCTTGGGTCCGGGATCATTCAACTATGGCTACACCTTC. Its protein is CASSLGPGSFNYGYTF. Supplemented by reference TRBV5-5 and TRBJ1-2, the full variable domain reads DAGVTQSPTHLIKTRGQQVTLRCSPISGHKSVSWYQQVLGQGPQFIFQYYEKEERGRGNFPDRFSARQFPNYSSELNVNALLLGDSALYLCASSLGPGSFNYGYTFGSGTRLTVV.

The rearrangement joins TRBV7-2 to TRBJ1-6, with a possible D match to TRBD1 (5 bases). Germline V gives CDR1 SGHTA, CDR2 FQGNSA. This CDR3 has 16 amino acids. Trimming stripped 1 base from V and 8 bases from J, with 15 bases between. The CDR3 spells CASSLGAGTSHSPLHF. The CDR3 DNA is TGTGCCAGCAGCTTAGGGGCGGGGACTTCCCATTCACCCCTCCACTTT.

The sample holds many counts of this clonotype. This sequence joins TRBV6-5 and TRBJ2-5; D possibly corresponds to TRBD2 (5 bases). Germline V CDR1 and CDR2: MNHEY, SVGAGI. The CDR3 is 14 residues long. Trimming cost V 5 bases and J 5 bases, with 15 bases left between them. CDR3 bases: TGTGCCAGCAGTGGCGGCCCCGGCGGGGAGACCCAGTACTTC. This encodes CASSGGPGGETQYF.

This clonotype was counted many times. V is TRBV20-1 and J is TRBJ1-1; a possible D gene is TRBD1 (5 bases). V lost 0 bases and J lost 4, with 6 bases in between. The CDR3 length is 12 residues. Germline CDR1 reads DFQATT; CDR2 reads SNEGSKA (reference sequence). Here the CDR3 DNA reads TGCAGTGCTAGAGAGGGGGGCACTGAAGCTTTCTTT. This encodes CSAREGGTEAFF.

In its sample, this clonotype was seen many times. The CDR3 sequence is CASSLLLAGITDTQYF. The CDR3 DNA is TGTGCCAGCAGCTTACTACTAGCGGGCATCACAGATACGCAGTATTTT. The chain links TRBV7-9 to TRBJ2-3, with 9 bases lining up with TRBD2. V lost 2 bases and J lost 2; bases outside the gene matches: 5. This CDR3 has 16 residues. In germline, CDR1 is SEHNR, CDR2 FQNEAQ (reference sequence).

The chain links TRBV27 to TRBJ1-1, with TRBD1 as a possible D gene (6 bases). CDR3 length: 14 amino acids. Germline CDR1 is MNHEY and CDR2 is SMNVEV (reference sequence). Trimming stripped 4 bases from V and 0 bases from J, with 9 bases between. The CDR3 region is CASSYRDMNTEAFF. The CDR3 DNA sequence: TGTGCCAGCAGTTACCGGGACATGAACACTGAAGCTTTCTTT.

This clonotype has a handful of counts. The CDR3 nucleotides read TGTGCCAGCAGCCCCCGTATAGGGGTGGTTGATCAGCCCCAGCATTTT. Protein sequence: CASSPRIGVVDQPQHF. V and J are TRBV7-8 and TRBJ1-5; D is perhaps TRBD1 (5 bases). CDR1 is SGHVS and CDR2 is FQNEAQ in the germline V gene. The CDR3 spans 16 residues. V was pared by 5 bases and J by 5 bases, with 19 bases between.

This rearrangement joins TRBV18 to TRBJ2-3, with 12 bases matching TRBD2. CDR3 size: 13 residues. Germline trimming cut 3 bases from V and 11 bases from J; bases unmatched to any gene: 3. In germline, CDR1 is KGHSH, CDR2 LQKENI. The CDR3 loop is CASSPWTSGEQYF. In nucleotides, the CDR3 is TGTGCCAGCTCACCTTGGACTAGCGGGGAGCAGTATTTT.

This clonotype was found a few times. The V gene is TRBV7-2, the J gene TRBJ2-3; no clear D. Germline V gives CDR1 SGHTA, CDR2 FQGNSA. The germline V and J ends were trimmed by 4 bases and 1 base, with 9 bases remaining between them. The CDR3 covers 14 residues. CDR3 DNA: TGTGCCAGCAGCTCCCTCGGGCGCACAGATACGCAGTATTTT. Translating gives CASSSLGRTDTQYF.

This clonotype turned up a few times. The rearrangement uses TRBV19 and TRBJ2-1, with 9 bases matching TRBD2. The CDR3 has 16 residues. Unmatched junction bases numbered 5, after V lost 1 base and J lost 4 bases. From germline, CDR1 is LNHDA and CDR2 SQIVND (reference sequence). The CDR3 DNA reads as TGTGCCAGTAGTATAGTCCAAGCGGGGGGATACAATGAGCAGTTCTTC. Protein product: CASSIVQAGGYNEQFF. Combining the CDR3 with reference TRBV19 and TRBJ2-1 gives the whole variable domain DGGITQSPKYLFRKEGQNVTLSCEQNLNHDAMYWYRQDPGQGLRLIYYSQIVNDFQKGDIAEGYSVSREKKESFPLTVTSAQKNPTAFYLCASSIVQAGGYNEQFFGPGTRLTVL.

This chain connects TRBV18 to TRBJ2-7; 9 bases are shared with TRBD1. V gave up 3 bases and J gave up 5 bases; unmatched junction bases: 8. The CDR3 loop spans 15 amino acids. Per the germline V gene, CDR1 is KGHSH and CDR2 is LQKENI. CDR3 sequence: CASSPPGQGKNEQYF. The CDR3 nucleotides are TGTGCCAGCTCACCCCCGGGACAGGGAAAAAACGAGCAGTACTTC.

This clonotype was detected ten times or more. The chain links TRBV12-3 or TRBV12-4 to TRBJ2-7, with D perhaps TRBD1 (5 bases). The CDR3 loop spans 14 amino acids. V shed 5 bases and J shed 6 bases, with 17 bases lying between them. The CDR3 protein is CASSPVSWGPEQYF. The CDR3 bases are TGTGCCAGCAGTCCCGTGAGCTGGGGCCCCGAGCAGTACTTC.

The rearrangement uses TRBV18 and TRBJ1-5; 12 bases are a match to TRBD1. The CDR3 has 15 residues. V lost 5 bases, J lost 7 bases, and 6 bases stayed unmatched. Germline V gene data show CDR1 as KGHSH and CDR2 as LQKENI. CDR3 nucleotides: TGTGCCAGCTCATTGGGACAGGGGGCTGGACAGCCCCAGCATTTT. Translation: CASSLGQGAGQPQHF.

The chain recombines TRBV20-1 with TRBJ2-3, with 10 positions matching TRBD1. V dropped 3 bases and J dropped 8; count of bases not matched to a gene: 11. The CDR3 spans 15 residues. Germline-derived CDR1 and CDR2 are DFQATT and SNEGSKA (reference sequence). As DNA, the CDR3 is TGCAGTGCTAGTCCCCGGGACAGGGGAAAGGGTACGCAGTATTTT. Protein sequence: CSASPRDRGKGTQYF.

The CDR3 protein is CASSPGQGPEKLFF. The CDR3 nucleotides are TGTGCCAGCAGCCCCGGACAGGGACCGGAAAAACTGTTTTTT. The V call is TRBV7-2, the J call TRBJ1-4; 8 nucleotides agree with TRBD1. Germline-derived CDR1 and CDR2 are SGHTA and FQGNSA. J gave up 8 bases and V 5 bases, and 7 bases lay outside the gene matches. The CDR3 is 14 amino acids.

The chain carries TRBV12-3 or TRBV12-4 and TRBJ1-2, with D unresolved. This CDR3 is 13 amino acids long. The ends were cut back, 6 bases at V and 4 bases at J, with 12 bases in the middle. As DNA, the CDR3 is TGTGCCAGCAGACCCCAGCGATCCTATGGCTACACCTTC. It codes for CASRPQRSYGYTF.

CDR3 sequence: CASSRTLWGNYGYTF. The CDR3 bases are TGCGCCAGCAGCCGCACTCTTTGGGGTAACTATGGCTACACCTTC. The V call is TRBV4-1, the J call TRBJ1-2; D gene unclear. The V end lost 4 bases, the J end lost 1 base, and 13 bases lay between the germline ends. CDR3 length: 15 amino acids. Germline V gene sequence: CDR1 MGHRA, CDR2 YSYEKL.

This clonotype has a count of ten or more. The genes are TRBV4-3 and TRBJ2-1, with D perhaps TRBD2 (5 bases). The CDR3 length is 17 residues. Trimming pared 0 bases from V and 6 bases from J, leaving 18 bases between. The germline gives CDR1 LGHNA, CDR2 YSLEER. In nucleotides, the CDR3 is TGCGCCAGCAGCCAAGAAGGACCTTCAAACGCGGGCAATGAGCAGTTCTTC. It translates to CASSQEGPSNAGNEQFF.

This clonotype was detected ten times or more. The rearrangement uses TRBV23-1 and TRBJ2-7, with TRBD1 matching 7 bases. TRBV23-1 is filed as an ORF, its function uncertain. With V trimmed by 0 bases and J by 7 bases, 30 bases remained unmatched. The CDR3 is made up of 22 amino acids. The DNA for the CDR3 is TGCGCCAGCAGTCAATCTTATTTGCCCCAAGGGGGACCCGAGGACAGGTTGGAAGAGCAGTACTTC. It translates to CASSQSYLPQGGPEDRLEEQYF.

This clonotype was counted only a few times. The chain uses TRBV20-1 and TRBJ1-6; D call uncertain. This CDR3 spans 16 amino acids. The germline CDR1 and CDR2 sequences are DFQATT and SNEGSKA (reference sequence). The ends were cut back, 0 bases at V and 5 bases at J, with 14 bases in the middle. The CDR3 DNA reads as TGCAGTGCTAGAGATCAGGCCTCTGGGAATAATTCACCCCTCCACTTT. Its protein is CSARDQASGNNSPLHF.